This T cell receptor (beta chain) was found in a study of identical twins. Germline V gene data show CDR1 as SGHTA and CDR2 as FQGNSA. This CDR3 has 16 amino acids. Trimming left V 1 base short and J 6 bases short, with 18 bases between. TCRdb redid the calling of the 5' RACE reads with MiXCR, one entry per CDR3 protein. This table holds 1.5 million or so distinct CDR3 sequences, about 30% found once. As to this clonotype: Its antigen is undetermined.

Study-level findings and limits: The study reached conclusions through statistical analysis that was cross-sectional, not following the same donors.

V usage is TRBV7-2 and J usage is TRBJ2-5; tentatively, D is TRBD1 (5 bases). The specimen sequenced was cord blood. This clonotype was sampled from a newborn girl in good health. CDR3 DNA: TGTGCCAGCAGCTTAGACTCCAGGGTGACCCTACAGACCCAGTACTTC. This sequence encodes CASSLDSRVTLQTQYF.